This TCR beta chain comes out of a study of regulatory T cells in long-lasting Graves disease. General study points: Investigators studied peripheral blood only, not thyroid tissue.

In germline, CDR1 is DFQATT, CDR2 SNEGSKA (reference sequence). The CDR3 runs to 13 residues. The germline V and J ends were trimmed by 1 base and 7 bases, with 11 bases remaining between them. Library construction for TCR beta used iRepertoire HTBI primers and Arm-PCR of CDR3 regions. In the original processing: Sequenced samples collectively carried approximately 58 TRBV and 15 or so TRBJ segments. TCRdb fed the multiplex PCR reads into MiXCR, producing one record per CDR3 protein. TCRdb, not the authors, supplied the V and J calls. The sample lists roughly 300,000 distinct CDR3 sequences; around 20% were seen once. The time point: persistent/refractory GD, antithyroid drugs over 5 years with positive TRAb. Making the TCR library involved RNA that had been extracted from PBMCs. Graves' disease diagnosis was established per American Thyroid Association guidelines. As a group, patients came from one endocrinology department in Xi'an, China.

To note about this clonotype: Its specificity is unknown.

Sequencing was performed on peripheral blood mononuclear cells (PBMCs), taken when the disease was refractory, from a patient treated with antithyroid drugs. The chain joins TRBV20-1 to TRBJ2-1, with D possibly being TRBD1 (6 bases). This TCR was recovered from a female donor with Graves disease. The CDR3 loop reads CSARGGPGNEQFF. The DNA for the CDR3 is TGCAGTGCTAGAGGGGGGCCGGGGAATGAGCAGTTCTTC.